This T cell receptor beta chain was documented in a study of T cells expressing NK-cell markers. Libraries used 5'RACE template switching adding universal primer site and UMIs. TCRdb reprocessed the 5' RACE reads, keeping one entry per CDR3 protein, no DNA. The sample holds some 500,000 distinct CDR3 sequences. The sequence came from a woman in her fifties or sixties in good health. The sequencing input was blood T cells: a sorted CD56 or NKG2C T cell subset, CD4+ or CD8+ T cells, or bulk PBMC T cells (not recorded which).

CDR3 sequence: CASSKGQGGGYTF. This chain joins TRBV7-6 and TRBJ1-2; the TCRdb call, TRBD1, lacks DNA for checking. Germline V gene lookup returns CDR1 SGHVS and CDR2 FNYEAQ. The CDR3 has 13 residues.